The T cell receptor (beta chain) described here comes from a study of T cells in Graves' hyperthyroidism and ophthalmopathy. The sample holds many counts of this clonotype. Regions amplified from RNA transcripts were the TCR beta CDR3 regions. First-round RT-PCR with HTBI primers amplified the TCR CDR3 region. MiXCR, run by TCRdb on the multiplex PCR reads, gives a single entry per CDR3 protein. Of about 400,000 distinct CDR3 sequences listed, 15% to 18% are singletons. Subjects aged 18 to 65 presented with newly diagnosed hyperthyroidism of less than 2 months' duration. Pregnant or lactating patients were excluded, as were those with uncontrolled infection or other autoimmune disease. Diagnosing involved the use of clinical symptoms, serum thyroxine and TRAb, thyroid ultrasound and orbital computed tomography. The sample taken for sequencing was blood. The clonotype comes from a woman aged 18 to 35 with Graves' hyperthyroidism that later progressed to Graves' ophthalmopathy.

CDR3 region: CASSLFSGTYYEQYF. In DNA form, the CDR3 reads TGTGCCAGCAGCTTATTTTCAGGGACCTACTACGAGCAGTACTTC. The chain has TRBV7-2 and TRBJ2-7, with D perhaps matching TRBD1 or TRBD2 (5 bases each). V lost 2 bases and J 3 bases, leaving 14 bases between the germline ends. The CDR3 is made up of 15 amino acids. The V gene's germline CDR1 is SGHTA and CDR2 FQGNSA.